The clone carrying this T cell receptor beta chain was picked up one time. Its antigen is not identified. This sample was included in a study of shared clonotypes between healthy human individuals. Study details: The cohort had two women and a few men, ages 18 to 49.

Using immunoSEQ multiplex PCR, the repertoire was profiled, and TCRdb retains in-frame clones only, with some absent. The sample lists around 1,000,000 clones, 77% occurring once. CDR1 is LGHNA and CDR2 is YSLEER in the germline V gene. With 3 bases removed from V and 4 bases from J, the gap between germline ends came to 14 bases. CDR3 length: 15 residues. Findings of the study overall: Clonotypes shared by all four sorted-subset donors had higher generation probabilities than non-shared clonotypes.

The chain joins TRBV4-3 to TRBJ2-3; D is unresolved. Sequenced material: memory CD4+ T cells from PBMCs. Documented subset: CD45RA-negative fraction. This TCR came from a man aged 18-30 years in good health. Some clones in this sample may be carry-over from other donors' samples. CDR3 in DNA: TGCGCCAGCAGCCATGCAGATATACGGGCAGATACGCAGTATTTT. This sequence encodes CASSHADIRADTQYF.